Listed below are T cell receptor beta chains from one sample, sequenced in a study of T cells in Graves' hyperthyroidism and ophthalmopathy. Using its own MiXCR run on the multiplex PCR reads, TCRdb lists one record per CDR3 protein. The table lists about 420,000 distinct CDR3 sequences, about 13% of them singletons. Sequencing used blood. These receptor sequences come from a woman under 30 with Graves' hyperthyroidism. The CDR3 runs from the conserved cysteine through the conserved F or W. Fields, in order: V gene, J gene, clone size, D gene, CDR3 protein, CDR3 DNA. D genes are given only for firm matches. Clone sizes are given selectively: once, few, many, or a class where the clone is expanded.

v_call: TRBV28; j_call: TRBJ2-1; clone_size: many; d_call: .; cdr3_aa: CASISQGSGVNEQFF; cdr3_nt: TGTGCCAGCATCAGTCAGGGGAGCGGGGTAAATGAGCAGTTCTTC
v_call: TRBV5-1; j_call: TRBJ2-7; clone_size: .; d_call: .; cdr3_aa: CASSLASGSGYEQYF; cdr3_nt: TGCGCCAGCAGCTTGGCCAGTGGTAGCGGATACGAGCAGTACTTC
v_call: TRBV6-1; j_call: TRBJ1-1; clone_size: many; d_call: TRBD1; cdr3_aa: CASSVTGGEGEAFF; cdr3_nt: TGTGCCAGCAGTGTCACAGGGGGCGAGGGGGAAGCTTTCTTT
v_call: TRBV30; j_call: TRBJ1-2; clone_size: many; d_call: .; cdr3_aa: CAWSNGVVAKNYGYTF; cdr3_nt: TGTGCCTGGAGTAATGGGGTGGTGGCGAAGAACTATGGCTACACCTTC
v_call: TRBV18; j_call: TRBJ1-1; clone_size: many; d_call: .; cdr3_aa: CASSRDTMNTEAFF; cdr3_nt: TGTGCCAGCTCACGGGACACCATGAACACTGAAGCTTTCTTT
v_call: TRBV29-1; j_call: TRBJ1-1; clone_size: .; d_call: .; cdr3_aa: CSTGLISVEGTGGAEAFF; cdr3_nt: TGCAGCACCGGCTTGATATCCGTCGAGGGAACAGGTGGGGCTGAAGCTTTCTTT
v_call: TRBV7-6; j_call: TRBJ1-2; clone_size: many; d_call: TRBD1; cdr3_aa: CASSLGQVAGVGYTF; cdr3_nt: TGTGCCAGCAGCCTGGGACAGGTAGCTGGCGTTGGCTACACCTTC
v_call: TRBV6-1; j_call: TRBJ1-2; clone_size: many; d_call: TRBD1; cdr3_aa: CASSGYSRQGGYGYTF; cdr3_nt: TGTGCCAGCAGTGGATACTCCCGACAGGGCGGCTATGGCTACACCTTC
v_call: TRBV5-1; j_call: TRBJ1-2; clone_size: .; d_call: .; cdr3_aa: CASSLEFGGYGYTF; cdr3_nt: TGCGCCAGCAGCTTGGAGTTTGGGGGCTATGGCTACACCTTC
v_call: TRBV10-3; j_call: TRBJ2-5; clone_size: many; d_call: .; cdr3_aa: CAISLNQETQYF; cdr3_nt: TGTGCCATCAGTCTAAACCAAGAGACCCAGTACTTC
v_call: TRBV27; j_call: TRBJ1-4; clone_size: few; d_call: TRBD1; cdr3_aa: CASSSSGTGYEKLFF; cdr3_nt: TGTGCCAGCAGCTCCTCCGGGACAGGTTATGAAAAACTGTTTTTT
v_call: TRBV28; j_call: TRBJ2-1; clone_size: many; d_call: TRBD2; cdr3_aa: CASSLGLAGGVDEQFF; cdr3_nt: TGTGCCAGCAGTCTGGGACTAGCGGGAGGGGTAGATGAGCAGTTCTTC
v_call: TRBV5-4; j_call: TRBJ2-2; clone_size: .; d_call: .; cdr3_aa: CASSKQTGTGELFF; cdr3_nt: TGTGCCAGCAGCAAGCAAACAGGCACCGGGGAGCTGTTTTTT
v_call: TRBV6-1; j_call: TRBJ1-2; clone_size: many; d_call: TRBD1; cdr3_aa: CASSRDRVRGYTF; cdr3_nt: TGTGCCAGCAGTAGGGACAGGGTGCGAGGCTACACCTTC
v_call: TRBV19; j_call: TRBJ2-3; clone_size: few; d_call: .; cdr3_aa: CASSTRPRDTQYF; cdr3_nt: TGTGCCAGTAGTACCCGACCCAGAGATACGCAGTATTTT
v_call: TRBV30; j_call: TRBJ1-1; clone_size: many; d_call: .; cdr3_aa: CAWSVTARTEAFF; cdr3_nt: TGTGCCTGGAGCGTCACGGCGCGGACTGAAGCTTTCTTT
v_call: TRBV7-7; j_call: TRBJ2-3; clone_size: many; d_call: .; cdr3_aa: CASSLGYSSTDTQYF; cdr3_nt: TGTGCTAGCAGCTTAGGCTACTCTAGCACAGATACGCAGTATTTT
v_call: TRBV20-1; j_call: TRBJ2-1; clone_size: many; d_call: .; cdr3_aa: CSASGNGNEQFF; cdr3_nt: TGCAGTGCTAGCGGGAACGGGAATGAGCAGTTCTTC
v_call: TRBV15; j_call: TRBJ1-6; clone_size: .; d_call: TRBD1; cdr3_aa: CATSRATGSLGSPLHF; cdr3_nt: TGTGCCACCAGCAGAGCGACAGGGAGTTTAGGTTCACCCCTCCACTTT
v_call: TRBV4-3; j_call: TRBJ2-2; clone_size: few; d_call: TRBD2; cdr3_aa: CASSQDLASGTNTGELFF; cdr3_nt: TGCGCCAGCAGCCAAGATTTAGCCAGCGGGACGAACACCGGGGAGCTGTTTTTT
v_call: TRBV13; j_call: TRBJ2-3; clone_size: many; d_call: TRBD2; cdr3_aa: CASSIAGGSGTQYF; cdr3_nt: TGTGCCAGCAGTATAGCGGGAGGGAGCGGTACGCAGTATTTT
v_call: TRBV2; j_call: TRBJ2-7; clone_size: .; d_call: .; cdr3_aa: CASSVGWGYEQYF; cdr3_nt: TGTGCCAGCAGTGTAGGATGGGGCTACGAGCAGTACTTC
v_call: TRBV9; j_call: TRBJ2-5; clone_size: many; d_call: .; cdr3_aa: CASSVGILGGETQYF; cdr3_nt: TGTGCCAGCAGCGTAGGAATCCTTGGCGGGGAGACCCAGTACTTC
v_call: TRBV7-2; j_call: TRBJ2-3; clone_size: .; d_call: .; cdr3_aa: CASSLAPGPDTQYF; cdr3_nt: TGTGCCAGCAGCTTAGCGCCCGGGCCAGATACGCAGTATTTT
v_call: TRBV2; j_call: TRBJ1-1; clone_size: many; d_call: TRBD1; cdr3_aa: CASSQGTVARTEAFF; cdr3_nt: TGTGCCAGCAGCCAGGGGACAGTTGCTCGCACTGAAGCTTTCTTT
v_call: TRBV11-2; j_call: TRBJ2-1; clone_size: many; d_call: TRBD2; cdr3_aa: CASSLGSGDYNEQFF; cdr3_nt: TGTGCCAGCAGCTTAGGCAGCGGGGACTACAATGAGCAGTTCTTC
v_call: TRBV12-3/TRBV12-4; j_call: TRBJ1-5; clone_size: many; d_call: .; cdr3_aa: CASSFITPTYSNQPQHF; cdr3_nt: TGTGCCAGCAGTTTCATTACGCCAACATATAGCAATCAGCCCCAGCATTTT
v_call: TRBV30; j_call: TRBJ1-2; clone_size: .; d_call: .; cdr3_aa: CAWSGTWGYGYTF; cdr3_nt: TGTGCCTGGAGTGGGACGTGGGGCTATGGCTACACCTTC